These 16 T cell receptor beta chains share one sample of origin, sequenced in a study of blood T cells in healthy people across ages. The second PCR ran about 6 to 11 cycles with a sample-barcoded 5' primer and J-beta primers. MiXCR, run by TCRdb on the 5' RACE reads, gives a single entry per CDR3 protein. There are more than 1.4 million distinct CDR3 sequences in the sample; roughly 40% occur only once, and 7% to 9% lies in the top ten. Sequenced material: blood. The receptor source for this set is a woman under 30 in good health.

This chain connects TRBV6-5 to TRBJ2-1, with D perhaps TRBD1 (6 bases). The CDR3 is 13 amino acids. V gave up 8 bases and J gave up 6 bases, with 14 bases separating them. CDR1 and CDR2 from the germline V gene are MNHEY and SVGAGI. CDR3 DNA sequence: TGTGCCAGCCACAACCCACAGGGCAATGAGCAGTTCTTC. It yields the protein CASHNPQGNEQFF.

This clonotype has just one count. The CDR3 sequence is CSARQGHNYYEQYF. The CDR3 DNA sequence: TGCAGTGCTAGACAGGGCCATAATTACTACGAGCAGTACTTC. V and J are TRBV20-1 and TRBJ2-7; D may be TRBD1 (5 bases). CDR1 DFQATT and CDR2 SNEGSKA come from the germline V gene (reference sequence). Deletions cut 2 bases from V and 3 bases from J, with 14 bases between. The CDR3 length is 14 residues.

This clonotype showed up just a few times. The chain recombines TRBV3-1 with TRBJ2-3; D perhaps matches TRBD1 (5 bases). The germline gives CDR1 LGHDT, CDR2 YNNKEL (reference sequence). The germline V and J ends were trimmed by 3 bases and 2 bases, with 9 bases remaining between them. The CDR3 has 14 residues. The CDR3 sequence: CASSQGLTTDTQYF. CDR3 sequence (DNA): TGTGCCAGCAGCCAGGGGCTCACCACAGATACGCAGTATTTT.

This chain connects TRBV28 to TRBJ1-5; D gene ambiguous. From germline, CDR1 is MDHEN and CDR2 SYDVKM. The CDR3 length is 17 residues. V gave up 6 bases and J gave up 0 bases, with 18 bases separating them. The CDR3 loop reads CASRTLRRPYSNQPQHF. The CDR3 DNA follows: TGTGCCAGCAGGACTCTGAGGCGGCCCTATAGCAATCAGCCCCAGCATTTT.

The genes are TRBV5-1 and TRBJ2-5; no firm D call. The J call may not be correct, given that the DNA end is closer to TRBJ2-7. This CDR3 contains 12 residues. Germline CDR1 is SGHRS and CDR2 is YFSETQ. The CDR3 protein is CASSLIWGEQYF. The CDR3 DNA is TGCGCCAGCAGCTTGATCTGGGGCGAGCAGTACTTC.

This clonotype was counted many times. The rearrangement uses TRBV6-1 and TRBJ2-1; 9 nucleotides match TRBD1. The ends lost 1 base at V and 6 bases at J; junction bases unmatched: 10. The CDR3 covers 17 residues. CDR1 is MNHNS and CDR2 is SASEGT in the germline V gene. As DNA, the CDR3 is TGTGCCAGCAGTGAAGTCGGGGACAGGGCACTTCGCAATGAGCAGTTCTTC. Translation: CASSEVGDRALRNEQFF.

The chain couples TRBV6-5 to TRBJ1-2; D possibly corresponds to TRBD1 (5 bases). The CDR3 has 14 amino acids. The germline gives CDR1 MNHEY, CDR2 SVGAGI. V lost 4 bases and J 8 bases, leaving 17 bases between the germline ends. The CDR3 reads CASSSGTNGSGYTF. The CDR3 DNA sequence: TGTGCCAGCAGTTCCGGGACCAACGGGAGCGGCTACACCTTC.

The chain joins TRBV4-1 to TRBJ1-5; D might be TRBD1 (5 bases). The CDR3 has 13 residues. The germline gives CDR1 MGHRA, CDR2 YSYEKL. V was cut by 3 bases and J by 9 bases, with 12 bases left in between. In DNA form, the CDR3 reads TGCGCCAGCAGCCATTACGACAGCGGGCCCCAGCATTTT. This sequence encodes CASSHYDSGPQHF.

The chain recombines TRBV3-1 with TRBJ2-4; 9 positions agree with TRBD1. V lost 4 bases, J lost 1 base, and 8 bases stayed unmatched. The CDR3 sequence is 17 residues long. Germline values: CDR1 LGHDT, CDR2 YNNKEL (reference sequence). The CDR3 is CASSLSGTGNAKNIQYF. In DNA, the CDR3 is TGTGCCAGCAGCCTTTCCGGGACAGGGAACGCCAAAAACATTCAGTACTTC. Variable domain in full (rest from reference TRBV3-1 and TRBJ2-4): DTAVSQTPKYLVTQMGNDKSIKCEQNLGHDTMYWYKQDSKKFLKIMFSYNNKELIINETVPNRFSPKSPDKAHLNLHINSLELGDSAVYFCASSLSGTGNAKNIQYFGAGTRLSVL.

The rearrangement uses TRBV20-1 and TRBJ2-1; 10 positions match TRBD2. This CDR3 spans 14 amino acids. From germline, CDR1 is DFQATT and CDR2 SNEGSKA (reference sequence). V lost 3 bases and J lost 6; bases outside the gene matches: 5. CDR3 DNA: TGCAGTGCTAGGGCAGCGGGAGGGTCCAATGAGCAGTTCTTC. This sequence encodes CSARAAGGSNEQFF.

About this clonotype: The junction and the germline gene differ at one end; a read error may be behind it. DNA for the CDR3: TGCGCCAGCAGCCCAGGGTACTCCTACAATGAGCGGTTCTTC. Translation: CASSPGYSYNERFF. The chain joins TRBV5-1 to TRBJ2-1, with D possibly being TRBD1 (5 bases). This CDR3 has 14 amino acids. Germline CDR1 reads SGHRS; CDR2 reads YFSETQ.

The chain recombines TRBV27 with TRBJ2-1; TRBD2 matches 9 bases. V lost 8 bases and J lost 6; bases outside the gene matches: 8. Per the germline V gene, CDR1 is MNHEY and CDR2 is SMNVEV (reference sequence). The CDR3 runs to 14 residues. The CDR3: CASRGTSLANEQFF. The CDR3, as DNA: TGTGCCAGCCGCGGGACTAGCCTCGCCAATGAGCAGTTCTTC.

This clonotype was seen repeatedly, ten times or more. V gene TRBV20-1 combines with J gene TRBJ2-3; 7 nucleotides line up with TRBD1. The CDR3 sequence is 10 residues long. CDR1 and CDR2 (germline): DFQATT, SNEGSKA (reference sequence). CDR3 sequence reads: CSARGDTQYF. The CDR3 nucleotides are TGCAGCGCCAGGGGGGATACGCAGTATTTT.

This clonotype was found a few times. V gene TRBV10-3 combines with J gene TRBJ2-7; maybe TRBD2 (6 bases). This CDR3 contains 14 residues. Looked up from germline, CDR1 is ENHRY and CDR2 is SYGVKD. Trimming took 0 bases from V and 6 from J, leaving 12 bases between them. The CDR3 spells CAISESGTLGEQYF. The CDR3 region has the DNA TGTGCCATCAGTGAGTCGGGGACTTTGGGCGAGCAGTACTTC.

V usage is TRBV28 and J usage is TRBJ2-2, with TRBD2 identical over 12 bases. Germline V lookup: CDR1 MDHEN, CDR2 SYDVKM. After removal of 5 bases from V and 6 bases from J, the junction contained 13 bases not matched to a gene. CDR3 size: 18 residues. CDR3 sequence (DNA): TGTGCCAGCAGTACAAAGACTAGCGGGGGCCTCAACGCCGGGGAGCTGTTTTTT. Residues: CASSTKTSGGLNAGELFF.

The count of this clonotype is one. This chain joins TRBV11-2 and TRBJ2-4, with 11 bases that match TRBD1. Gene TRBJ2-7 matches the end of the DNA better, so the J call may be wrong. Per the germline V gene, CDR1 is SGHAT and CDR2 is FQNNGV. CDR3 length equals 17 residues. The CDR3 DNA sequence: TGTGCCAGCAGCCTCCTAATACCGGGACAGGGGGACTACGAGCAGTACTTC. Translated, it gives CASSLLIPGQGDYEQYF.